These 18 T cell receptor beta chains were sequenced from one sample in a study of T cells in Graves' hyperthyroidism and ophthalmopathy. RNA transcripts served as the template for amplifying TCR beta CDR3 regions. When the TCR CDR3 underwent first-round RT-PCR, the HTBI primer set was used. TCRdb recomputed calls from the multiplex PCR reads with MiXCR, one row per CDR3 protein. Here the sample spans over 300,000 distinct CDR3 sequences, around 14% being singletons. Sequenced: blood. These receptors all stem from a woman in her sixties or seventies with Graves' hyperthyroidism.

This clonotype was counted only a few times. The junction differs from germline at one of its ends, possibly a read error. The rearrangement links TRBV28 to TRBJ2-7; D is possibly TRBD1 (6 bases). CDR1 MDHEN and CDR2 SYDVKM come from the germline V gene. The CDR3 runs 14 residues. This chain's CDR3 is CASSIRGRTYKQYF. DNA for the CDR3: TGTGCCAGCAGTATTAGGGGGAGAACCTACAAGCAGTACTTC.

This clonotype was counted at least ten times. The genes are TRBV12-3 or TRBV12-4 and TRBJ1-1; 9 bases fit TRBD1. This CDR3 is built from 17 residues. J was trimmed by 3 bases and V by 7 bases; bases with no gene match: 15. In DNA form, the CDR3 reads TGTGCCAGCATCCTATCAGTGGACAGGGGAGGGGACACTGAAGCTTTCTTT. Amino acid sequence: CASILSVDRGGDTEAFF.

This clonotype occurred a few times. This chain connects TRBV7-9 to TRBJ2-1, with 10 bases matching TRBD2. The germline CDR1 and CDR2 sequences are SEHNR and FQNEAQ (reference sequence). V was pared by 2 bases and J by 7 bases, with 14 bases of the junction left unmatched. This CDR3 comprises 18 residues. The CDR3: CASSLLNLLAGPRNEQFF. The CDR3 bases are TGTGCCAGCAGCTTATTAAACCTACTAGCGGGACCAAGAAATGAGCAGTTCTTC.

Note on this clonotype: This may be a read error: a much more frequent sequence differs by one nucleotide. The rearrangement joins TRBV20-1 to TRBJ1-5, with TRBD1 matching 7 bases. After removal of 0 bases from V and 6 bases from J, the junction contained 8 bases not matched to a gene. The CDR3 is 15 amino acids. Germline CDR1 and CDR2: DFQATT and SNEGSKA (reference sequence). The CDR3 sequence is CSARDRGGFGQPQHF. The DNA for the CDR3 is TGCAGTGCTAGAGATCGAGGGGGCTTTGGTCAGCCCCAGCATTTT.

This clonotype was recorded a few times. The V gene is TRBV10-3, the J gene TRBJ1-5; D ambiguous. V lost 10 bases, J lost 4 bases, and 17 bases lay in between. This CDR3 comprises 14 residues. Per the germline V gene, CDR1 is ENHRY and CDR2 is SYGVKD. CDR3 loop: CATPLGKPNQPQHF. The CDR3 region has the DNA TGTGCCACCCCCTTGGGGAAACCGAATCAGCCCCAGCATTTT.

This clonotype was seen many times. The V call is TRBV30, the J call TRBJ2-1; D ambiguous. CDR3 size: 17 residues. The germline V gene has CDR1 GTSNPN and CDR2 SVGIG (reference sequence). V was pared by 0 bases and J by 5 bases, with 20 bases between. CDR3 bases: TGTGCCTGGAGTGTAGGTTTTTTCGAAAGAAGGAACAATGAGCAGTTCTTC. Encoded protein: CAWSVGFFERRNNEQFF.

There are many counts of this clonotype. V is TRBV5-1 and J is TRBJ2-1; 8 bases align to TRBD2. This CDR3 contains 14 residues. J gave up 8 bases and V 0 bases, and 4 bases lay outside the gene matches. CDR1 SGHRS and CDR2 YFSETQ come from the germline V gene. This chain's CDR3 is CASSLAPGGDEQFF. CDR3 sequence (DNA): TGCGCCAGCAGCTTGGCCCCCGGGGGGGATGAGCAGTTCTTC.

The V call is TRBV7-9, the J call TRBJ2-6; the D gene could be TRBD1 or TRBD2 (6 bases each). The CDR3 length is 15 residues. The germline V and J ends were trimmed by 4 bases and 3 bases, with 10 bases remaining between them. Germline V gene data show CDR1 as SEHNR and CDR2 as FQNEAQ (reference sequence). CDR3 nucleotide sequence: TGTGCCAGCAGCTATAGGGGGGTTGGGGCCAACGTCCTGACTTTC. Translation gives CASSYRGVGANVLTF.

Ten or more counts support this clonotype. The gene calls are TRBV12-3 or TRBV12-4 and TRBJ1-2; no definite D call. Between the trimmed V and J ends, which lost 2 bases and 8 bases, there was a span of 15 bases. The CDR3 consists of 14 residues. CDR3 sequence (DNA): TGTGCCAGCAGTTTAAACGGAGCTCAGACCGGCTACACCTTC. This translates into CASSLNGAQTGYTF.

Ten or more counts support this clonotype. The rearrangement uses TRBV27 and TRBJ2-7; 14 bases are shared with TRBD2. Trimming took 5 bases from V and 7 from J; bases not matched to a gene: 10. The CDR3 consists of 16 residues. CDR1 and CDR2 from the germline V gene are MNHEY and SMNVEV (reference sequence). The CDR3 reads CASSPSGTSGSSEQYF. CDR3 sequence (DNA): TGTGCCAGCAGTCCATCTGGGACTAGCGGGAGTAGTGAGCAGTACTTC.

The table lists this clonotype with many counts. CDR3 in amino acids: CATSDTGTGHDTQYF. CDR3 DNA: TGTGCCACCAGTGACACCGGGACAGGGCATGATACGCAGTATTTT. The rearrangement links TRBV24-1 to TRBJ2-3, with TRBD1 identical over 9 bases. CDR3 size: 15 residues. Germline assignment: CDR1 KGHDR and CDR2 SFDVKD. V lost 4 bases, J lost 6 bases, and 7 bases stayed unmatched.

This clonotype has at least ten counts. The chain links TRBV3-1 to TRBJ1-4, with 7 bases that match TRBD1. V shed 4 bases and J 0 bases; nucleotides not matched to a gene: 8. Germline CDR1 is LGHDT and CDR2 is YNNKEL (reference sequence). There are 17 residues in the CDR3. The CDR3 nucleotides are TGTGCCAGCAGCCCCCGGACAGGCTCGGCAACTAATGAAAAACTGTTTTTT. Translation gives CASSPRTGSATNEKLFF.

This clonotype came up many times. The gene calls are TRBV20-1 and TRBJ1-5; no definite D call. Trimming cost V 3 bases and J 4 bases, with 10 bases left between them. CDR1 and CDR2 (germline): DFQATT, SNEGSKA (reference sequence). The CDR3 contains 13 residues. CDR3 DNA: TGCAGTGCTAGTCCTCAGGTTAATCAGCCCCAGCATTTT. This sequence encodes CSASPQVNQPQHF.

This clonotype showed up many times. The V and J genes are TRBV11-2 and TRBJ2-3; 11 positions agree with TRBD2. This CDR3 region has 15 residues. J gave up 1 base and V 5 bases, and 2 bases lay outside the gene matches. The germline V gene has CDR1 SGHAT and CDR2 FQNNGV. This CDR3 is CASSKTSGGTDTQYF. The DNA of the CDR3 is TGTGCCAGCAGCAAGACTAGCGGGGGCACAGATACGCAGTATTTT.

This clonotype was recorded many times. The CDR3 nucleotides are TGTGCTAGTGGTTTTACCCTAAATCAGCCCCAGCATTTT. This codes for CASGFTLNQPQHF. J is TRBJ1-5 and V is TRBV12-5; D unclear. Germline V gene sequence: CDR1 LGHNT, CDR2 FRNRAP. The CDR3 is 13 amino acids. V lost 3 bases, J lost 4 bases, and 7 bases lay in between.

The rearrangement links TRBV5-1 to TRBJ2-5; D might be TRBD2 (6 bases). V lost 3 bases and J lost 5, with 14 bases in between. This CDR3 has 14 residues. Germline V CDR1 and CDR2: SGHRS, YFSETQ. The CDR3 region is CASSWSGDPETQYF. Written as DNA, the CDR3 is TGCGCCAGCAGCTGGTCGGGAGATCCCGAGACCCAGTACTTC.

The sample holds many counts of this clonotype. This chain uses TRBV20-1 with TRBJ1-5; 7 bases match TRBD1. The CDR3 totals 20 residues. The germline CDR1 and CDR2 sequences are DFQATT and SNEGSKA (reference sequence). The V gene end was trimmed by 0 bases and the J gene end by 0 bases; junction bases not matched to a gene: 17. The CDR3 here is CSAREPLTDRRLYSNQPQHF. The DNA of the CDR3 is TGCAGTGCTAGAGAACCGCTCACGGACAGGCGATTGTATAGCAATCAGCCCCAGCATTTT.

This clonotype was observed at least ten times. The chain combines TRBV11-2 with TRBJ2-3; 8 bases line up with TRBD1. The CDR3 is 15 amino acids. Trimming removed 5 bases from V and 5 bases from J; junction bases left unmatched: 9. CDR1 is SGHAT, CDR2 FQNNGV, per germline. CDR3 DNA sequence: TGTGCCAGCAGCACCCAGGGGGCGCAGGGAGATACGCAGTATTTT. Amino acid sequence: CASSTQGAQGDTQYF.